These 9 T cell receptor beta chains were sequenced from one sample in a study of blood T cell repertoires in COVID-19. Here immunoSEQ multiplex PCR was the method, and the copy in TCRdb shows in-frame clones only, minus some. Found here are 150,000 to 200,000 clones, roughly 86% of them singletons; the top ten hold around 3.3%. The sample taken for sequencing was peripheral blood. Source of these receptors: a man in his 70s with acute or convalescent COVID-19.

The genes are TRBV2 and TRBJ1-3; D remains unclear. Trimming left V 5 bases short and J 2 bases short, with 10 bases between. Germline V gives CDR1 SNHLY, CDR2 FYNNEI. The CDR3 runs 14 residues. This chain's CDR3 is CASSPQAPGNTIYF. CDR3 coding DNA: TGTGCCAGCAGTCCCCAGGCCCCTGGAAACACCATATATTTT.

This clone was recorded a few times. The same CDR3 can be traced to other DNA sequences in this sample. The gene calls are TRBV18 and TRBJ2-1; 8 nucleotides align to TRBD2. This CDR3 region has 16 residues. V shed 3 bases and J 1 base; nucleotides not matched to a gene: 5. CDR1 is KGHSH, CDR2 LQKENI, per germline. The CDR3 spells CASSPPRGASYNEQFF. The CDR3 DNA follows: TGTGCCAGCTCACCTCCGCGGGGGGCATCCTACAATGAGCAGTTCTTC.

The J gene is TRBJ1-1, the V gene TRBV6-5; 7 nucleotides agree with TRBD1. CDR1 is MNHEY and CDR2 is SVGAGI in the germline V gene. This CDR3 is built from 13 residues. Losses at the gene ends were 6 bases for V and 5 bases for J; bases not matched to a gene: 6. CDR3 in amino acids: CASRRTGVTEAFF. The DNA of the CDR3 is TGTGCCAGCAGGCGAACAGGGGTGACTGAAGCTTTCTTT.

CDR3 protein: CASSSGGARNTQYF. CDR3 nucleotides: TGTGCCAGCTCTAGCGGGGGGGCCAGGAATACGCAGTATTTT. This chain uses TRBV9 with TRBJ2-3; 12 bases line up with TRBD2. After removal of 7 bases from V and 7 bases from J, the junction contained 7 bases not matched to a gene. The CDR3 is made up of 14 amino acids. Germline V CDR1 and CDR2: SGDLS, YYNGEE.

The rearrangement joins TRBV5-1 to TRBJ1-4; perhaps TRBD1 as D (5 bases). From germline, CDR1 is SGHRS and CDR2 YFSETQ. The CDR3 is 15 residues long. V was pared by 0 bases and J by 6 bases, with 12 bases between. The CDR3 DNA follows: TGCGCCAGCAGCTTGGAAGCAGGGCTGTATGAAAAACTGTTTTTT. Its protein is CASSLEAGLYEKLFF.

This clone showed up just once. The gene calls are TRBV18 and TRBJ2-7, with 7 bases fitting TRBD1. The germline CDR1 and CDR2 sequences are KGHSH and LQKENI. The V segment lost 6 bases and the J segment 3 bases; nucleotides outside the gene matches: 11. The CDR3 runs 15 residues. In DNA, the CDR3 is TGTGCCAGCTCGGCCCCGGGACAGTTGAACTACGAGCAGTACTTC. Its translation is CASSAPGQLNYEQYF. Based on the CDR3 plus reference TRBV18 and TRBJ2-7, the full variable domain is NAGVMQNPRHLVRRRGQEARLRCSPMKGHSHVYWYRQLPEEGLKFMVYLQKENIIDESGMPKERFSAEFPKEGPSILRIQQVVRGDSAAYFCASSAPGQLNYEQYFGPGTRLTVT.

The CDR3 DNA reads as TGCGCCAGCAGCTTGCCTGGGAGGTCTGGCTACACCTTC. Its protein product is CASSLPGRSGYTF. The J gene is TRBJ1-2, the V gene TRBV5-1, with D uncertain. CDR1 and CDR2 from the germline V gene are SGHRS and YFSETQ. The CDR3 loop spans 13 amino acids. The V end lost 1 base, the J end lost 7 bases, and 11 bases lay between the germline ends.

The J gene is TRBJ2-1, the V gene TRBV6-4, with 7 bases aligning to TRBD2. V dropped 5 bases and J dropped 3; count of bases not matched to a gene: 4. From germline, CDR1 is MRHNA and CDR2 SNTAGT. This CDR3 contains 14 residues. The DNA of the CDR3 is TGTGCCAGCAGTAGGGCGGGGGACTACAATGAGCAGTTCTTC. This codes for CASSRAGDYNEQFF.

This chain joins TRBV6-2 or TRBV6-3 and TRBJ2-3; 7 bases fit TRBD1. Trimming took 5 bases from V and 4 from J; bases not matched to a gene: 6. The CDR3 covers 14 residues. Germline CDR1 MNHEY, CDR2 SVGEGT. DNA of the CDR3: TGTGCCAGCAGTCCAGGGACAGACTCAGATACGCAGTATTTT. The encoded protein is CASSPGTDSDTQYF.